This paragraph covers one T cell receptor (beta chain) sequence. The antigen it recognizes is unknown. The input lacks base qualities; no much larger clone sits a single base away. The data stem from a study of OX40 agonist ivuxolimab in advanced cancers. Looking at the study overall: Ivuxolimab was an agonistic, fully human IgG2 monoclonal antibody directed against OX40 (CD134), a costimulatory receptor. Intravenous ivuxolimab was administered to patients every 2 weeks at six dose levels: 0.01, 0.1, 0.3, 1.5, 3 and 10 mg/kg. Among the roughly 50 dose-escalation patients, some 20 had hepatocellular carcinoma, 15 or so melanoma, 9 renal cell carcinoma and 9 head and neck cancer. The dose-escalation cohort was around 83% male with a mean age of roughly 62 years, ranging from 23 to 79. Patients were allowed to have had prior anti-PD-1, anti-PD-L1 or anti-CTLA-4 therapy, and approximately 40% of the dose-escalation patients had been treated with checkpoint inhibitors. Three dose-escalation patients achieved partial responses, one with hepatocellular carcinoma and two with cutaneous melanoma. Peripheral TCRbeta sequencing was intended to test whether TCR sequence diversity was altered and clonal T-cell expansion was caused by ivuxolimab. The paper covers the monotherapy dose-escalation part of the phase I ivuxolimab trial, which included N ≈ 54 patients.

Patients with a history of autoimmune disease or receiving systemic immunosuppression were excluded from the trial. Peripheral blood for TCR sequencing was drawn from every dose cohort at baseline, at cycle 4 day 1 and at cycle 7 day 1. The samples were taken from a phase I, first-in-human, multicenter, open-label dose-escalation trial of ivuxolimab. Adults with locally advanced or metastatic head and neck squamous cell, hepatocellular, melanoma or renal cell carcinoma were enrolled in the trial. CD4+ and CD8+ T cells were sorted separately from peripheral blood before TCR sequencing. The paper's findings and limits, for the study overall: In partial responders in the 0.1-3.0 mg/kg groups, normalized peripheral clonal expansion was found to be among the lowest, especially among CD8+ T cells. On average, CD8+ T cells showed more expanded clones than CD4+ T cells after ivuxolimab. Antigen specificity was not determined for the clonally expanded peripheral T cells. At doses from 0.1 to 3.0 mg/kg, clonal expansion was seen in both CD4+ and CD8+ blood T cells between baseline and week 6. Low levels of normalized T-cell clonal expansion were also seen in some nonresponding patients.

For sequencing of the TCRbeta CDR3 region, genomic DNA was extracted from the sorted cells. The immunoSEQ Assay was used for sequencing of TCRbeta CDR3 regions. TCRdb provides this immuneACCESS table in a form limited to in-frame rearrangements. Some clones are lacking; in checked studies, under half of them reflect an unresolved V gene, and why the rest are absent is not known. The sample contains about 49,000 clones, roughly nine tenths of them found a single time. The ten most abundant clones make up roughly 49% of the sample. Specimen: CD4+ or CD8+ T cells sorted from blood, collected in a trial of the OX40 agonist ivuxolimab. The clonotype was recovered from an adult with an advanced solid tumor such as melanoma, head and neck, liver or kidney cancer.

The CDR3 region has the sequence CASSDLQGSYQPQHF. The base sequence is TGTGCCAGCAGCGACCTACAGGGGTCGTATCAGCCCCAGCATTTT. Here the chain combines TRBV7-2 and TRBJ1-5, with 7 bases aligning to TRBD1. As encoded in the germline V gene, CDR1 is SGHTA while CDR2 is FQGNSA. Trimming accounts for 5 bases at V and 5 bases at J, while the number of junction bases matched to no gene is 9. Counted from cysteine to phenylalanine, this CDR3 has 15 amino acids. Just the 45-base CDR3 DNA is kept, in frame starting at base 1.